The 5 T cell receptor beta chains presented below share a single source sample, sequenced in a study of early T cells in non-severe SARS-CoV-2 infection. TCRdb re-called the 5' RACE reads with MiXCR, one entry per CDR3 protein. In the table there are about 46,000 distinct CDR3 sequences, around 10% of which are singletons. Sequenced here: whole blood, sampled at baseline. These receptors originate from an adult who was a healthcare worker with PCR-confirmed SARS-CoV-2 infection or an uninfected control (not recorded which).

CDR3 in amino acids: CASSLALRDITQYF. In DNA, the CDR3 is TGTGCCAGCAGCTTAGCGTTAAGGGATATAACGCAGTATTTT. This chain uses TRBV11-2 with TRBJ2-3; D not certain. V lost 1 base to trimming and J lost 9 bases, with 14 bases between them. The CDR3 extends over 14 amino acids. The germline gives CDR1 SGHAT, CDR2 FQNNGV.

There are a few counts of this clonotype. The rearrangement links TRBV27 to TRBJ2-7, with 13 bases lining up with TRBD2. Germline-derived CDR1 and CDR2 are MNHEY and SMNVEV (reference sequence). V lost 4 bases and J lost 3; bases outside the gene matches: 3. The CDR3 spans 15 residues. CDR3 coding DNA: TGTGCCAGCAGTTCCGGGACTAGCGGGAACTACGAGCAGTACTTC. This codes for CASSSGTSGNYEQYF.

Regarding this clonotype: One junction end disagrees with the germline gene, perhaps due to a read error. The chain combines TRBV3-1 with TRBJ2-3; the D is unclear. The CDR3 loop spans 14 amino acids. The V gene's germline CDR1 is LGHDT and CDR2 YNNKEL (reference sequence). CDR3 loop: CASSQDAYTHTQYF. CDR3 bases: TGTGCCAGCAGCCAAGACGCCTACACACATACGCAGTATTTT.

This clonotype has just a few counts. The chain has TRBV6-2 or TRBV6-3 and TRBJ2-7, with D perhaps TRBD1 or TRBD2 (6 bases each). The CDR3 spans 12 residues. The germline V gene has CDR1 MNHEY and CDR2 SVGEGT. The germline V and J ends were trimmed by 5 bases and 7 bases, with 12 bases remaining between them. Here the CDR3 DNA reads TGTGCCAGCAGTGACACAGGGAGGGAGCAGTACTTC. This gives the protein CASSDTGREQYF.

This clonotype was seen many times. J is TRBJ1-2 and V is TRBV7-8, with D unclear. Germline CDR1 is SGHVS and CDR2 is FQNEAQ. The CDR3 is made up of 14 amino acids. V lost 5 bases, J lost 0 bases, and 10 bases lay in between. The chain's CDR3 is CASSPLSSNYGYTF. The CDR3 DNA sequence: TGTGCCAGCAGCCCCCTTTCGTCTAACTATGGCTACACCTTC.